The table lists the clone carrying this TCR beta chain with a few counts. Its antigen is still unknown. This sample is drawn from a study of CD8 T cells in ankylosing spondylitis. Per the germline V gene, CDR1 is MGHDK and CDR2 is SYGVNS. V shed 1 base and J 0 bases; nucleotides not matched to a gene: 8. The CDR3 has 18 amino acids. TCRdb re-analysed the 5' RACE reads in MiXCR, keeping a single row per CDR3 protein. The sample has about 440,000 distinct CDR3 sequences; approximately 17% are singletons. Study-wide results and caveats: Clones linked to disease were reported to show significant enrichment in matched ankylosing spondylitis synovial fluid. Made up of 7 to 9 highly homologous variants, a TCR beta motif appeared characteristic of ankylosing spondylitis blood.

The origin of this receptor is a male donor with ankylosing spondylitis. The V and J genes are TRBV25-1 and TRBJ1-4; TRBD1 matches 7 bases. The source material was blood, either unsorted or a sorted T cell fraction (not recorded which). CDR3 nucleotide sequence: TGTGCCAGCAGTGAATTTCGGGCAGGGGGTTCAACTAATGAAAAACTGTTTTTT. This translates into CASSEFRAGGSTNEKLFF.